This is a list of T cell receptor beta chains from one sample in a study of human thymus T cells. Libraries were prepared by immunoSEQ multiplex PCR; TCRdb keeps only in-frame clonotypes and omits some of them. The sample has some 80,000 clones; roughly 96% are singletons. Sequencing was done on a sample of thymus tissue. All receptors derive from a boy less than two years old with a congenital heart defect but otherwise immunologically healthy. The conserved cysteine and the conserved F or W are not part of the CDR3 here. Fields, in order: V gene, CDR3 protein.

V gene: TRBV12-5; CDR3 protein: ASGPGGATEAF
V gene: TRBV14; CDR3 protein: ASSQGEREFHEQY
V gene: TRBV5-1; CDR3 protein: ASSHLGVDYGYT
V gene: TRBV4-3; CDR3 protein: ASSPKFSGNTIY
V gene: TRBV10-3; CDR3 protein: AISESATSGRSKQY
V gene: TRBV7-2; CDR3 protein: ASSSQGVPYNEQF
V gene: TRBV7-2; CDR3 protein: ASSLAYRGGGKPTPSEQY
V gene: TRBV4-3; CDR3 protein: ASTPFPGGLRGENTEAF
V gene: TRBV5-1; CDR3 protein: ASSFSRTGCRESEQY
V gene: TRBV5-4; CDR3 protein: ASSLYTGAKETQY
V gene: TRBV5-1; CDR3 protein: ASSFGTGSYEQY
V gene: TRBV6-6; CDR3 protein: ASSPRRRTSGNEQF
V gene: TRBV19; CDR3 protein: ASSIQRGRSEQF
V gene: TRBV6-6; CDR3 protein: ASSYSETQNYGYT
V gene: TRBV6-5; CDR3 protein: ASSYLGQPKDEQF
V gene: TRBV13; CDR3 protein: ASSLLAGGPSPYEQY
V gene: TRBV29-1; CDR3 protein: SVRGGTERTDTQY
V gene: TRBV6-5; CDR3 protein: ASSYRAGTLYEQY
V gene: TRBV10-3; CDR3 protein: AISEGLLGYGYT
V gene: TRBV4-1; CDR3 protein: ASSQNGRGTYNEQF
V gene: TRBV19; CDR3 protein: ASSIAEEPPRLAKNIQY
V gene: TRBV7-2; CDR3 protein: ASSHWTGQY
V gene: TRBV5-1; CDR3 protein: ASSANTGELF
V gene: TRBV7-2; CDR3 protein: ASSRGGYSYNSPLH
V gene: TRBV14; CDR3 protein: ASSQDGGGRTLGEQY
V gene: TRBV10-1; CDR3 protein: ASRTGICHEQF
V gene: TRBV6-5; CDR3 protein: ASRARRDGTYEQY
V gene: TRBV19; CDR3 protein: ASSIVDSYEQY
V gene: TRBV19; CDR3 protein: ASSTTPRESAF
V gene: TRBV5-8; CDR3 protein: ASSLGQTLNEKLF
V gene: TRBV6-4; CDR3 protein: ASSDPVAGKETQY
V gene: TRBV5-1; CDR3 protein: ASSLPLPPGQTNEKLF
V gene: TRBV6-5; CDR3 protein: ASSYSLAKGTGELF
V gene: TRBV5-6; CDR3 protein: ASSLEVRPNPQF
V gene: TRBV9; CDR3 protein: ASSVDGRESREQY
V gene: TRBV18; CDR3 protein: ASSRLPGLDTDTQY
V gene: TRBV28; CDR3 protein: ASTSGLAGQETQY
V gene: TRBV2; CDR3 protein: ASSDRDLGTEAF
V gene: TRBV7-2; CDR3 protein: ASSAAGRGGNQPQH
V gene: TRBV7-9; CDR3 protein: ASSLPTGTSGYEQY
V gene: TRBV6-1; CDR3 protein: ASRIRDRQY
V gene: TRBV5-4; CDR3 protein: AIHRTGPYGYT
V gene: TRBV6-5; CDR3 protein: ASSIQTKETQY
V gene: TRBV19; CDR3 protein: ASTPRGQGSHGYT
V gene: TRBV2; CDR3 protein: ASGGDGDPQGRDQPQH
V gene: TRBV4-2; CDR3 protein: ASSQELAPASYEQY
V gene: TRBV29-1; CDR3 protein: SGKTSGGLLGETQY
V gene: TRBV4-1; CDR3 protein: ASSQDSYQPQH
V gene: TRBV6-1; CDR3 protein: ASSEYGPLRGDYEQY
V gene: TRBV5-1; CDR3 protein: ASSLPRRGHQETQY
V gene: TRBV5-1; CDR3 protein: ASSLYSGGTYNEQF
V gene: TRBV10-2; CDR3 protein: ASSGAGGKSVPNTEAF
V gene: TRBV6-5; CDR3 protein: ASSYGDRALNSPLH